This entry lists 9 T cell receptor beta chains sequenced from one sample in a study of T cell repertoires in cytomegalovirus infection. Using its own MiXCR run on the reads, TCRdb lists one record per CDR3 protein. The data show 400,000 to 550,000 distinct CDR3 sequences, with approximately 10% seen just once and 10% held by the top ten. Sequencing was carried out using PBMCs. These receptors were obtained from a human donor in good health (CMV status not recorded). Some clones in this sample may be carry-over from other donors' samples.

This clonotype was seen at least ten times. This chain connects TRBV5-6 to TRBJ2-2; D is possibly TRBD1 (5 bases). The V gene lost 7 bases and the J gene lost 4 bases, with 17 bases spanning the gap. Germline V gives CDR1 SGHDT, CDR2 YYEEEE. The CDR3 consists of 15 residues. Here the CDR3 reads CASAPGLGPTGELFF. CDR3 nucleotides: TGTGCCAGCGCCCCCGGTTTGGGGCCCACCGGGGAGCTGTTTTTT.

A few counts support this clonotype. The chain combines TRBV5-4 with TRBJ2-2, with D unresolved. Trimming removed 4 bases from V and 6 bases from J, with 13 bases in between. This CDR3 is 14 amino acids long. Germline-derived CDR1 and CDR2 are SGHNT and YYREEE (reference sequence). CDR3 sequence reads: CASSIIGVAGELFF. DNA for the CDR3: TGTGCCAGCAGCATTATTGGGGTGGCCGGGGAGCTGTTTTTT.

This clonotype has at least ten counts. The rearrangement joins TRBV7-3 to TRBJ2-3; 11 positions match TRBD1. Losses at the gene ends were 5 bases for V and 4 bases for J; bases not matched to a gene: 11. Germline values: CDR1 SGHTA, CDR2 FQGTGA. The CDR3 has 17 residues. CDR3 nucleotides: TGTGCCAGCAGCCAAGGGTCCCGGGACAGGGGGGCAGATACGCAGTATTTT. Protein sequence: CASSQGSRDRGADTQYF.

At least ten counts were recorded for this clonotype. CDR3 loop: CAARERNTGELFF. CDR3 coding DNA: TGTGCCGCCAGGGAAAGGAACACCGGGGAGCTGTTTTTT. J is TRBJ2-2 and V is TRBV6-6; maybe TRBD1 (5 bases). Per germline, CDR1 MNHNY and CDR2 SVGAGI (reference sequence). The CDR3 has 13 residues. The V and J ends lost 11 bases and 1 base respectively, with 11 bases between them.

This clonotype occurred a few times. The chain carries TRBV28 and TRBJ1-2; D not certain. Germline CDR1 MDHEN, CDR2 SYDVKM. V lost 6 bases and J lost 12, with 14 bases in between. CDR3 length: 11 residues. The CDR3 region has the DNA TGTGCCAGCAGGGATAGGACCTTCAACACCTTC. Translated, it gives CASRDRTFNTF.

This clonotype was seen once. A much larger clone lies one base from this, so it may be a read error. The genes are TRBV6-1 and TRBJ1-2; D is perhaps TRBD1 (6 bases). Trimming took 4 bases from V and 5 from J, leaving 17 bases between them. CDR3 length: 15 amino acids. Germline V gene data show CDR1 as MNHNS and CDR2 as SASEGT. CDR3 amino acids: CASSGMKGVRYGYTF. CDR3 bases: TGTGCCAGCAGTGGAATGAAGGGGGTGAGATATGGCTACACCTTC.

The chain employs TRBV7-9 and TRBJ1-1, with D possibly being TRBD1 (6 bases). This CDR3 has 14 amino acids. The germline CDR1 and CDR2 sequences are SEHNR and FQNEAQ (reference sequence). Trimming left V 5 bases short and J 5 bases short, with 15 bases between. This CDR3 reads CASSLQRGITEAFF. The CDR3 DNA sequence: TGTGCCAGCAGCCTACAAAGGGGGATAACTGAAGCTTTCTTT.

The table lists this clonotype with many counts. This rearrangement joins TRBV5-5 to TRBJ2-7; perhaps TRBD2 as D (6 bases). Germline CDR1 is SGHKS and CDR2 is YYEKEE (reference sequence). The CDR3 covers 15 residues. Trimming left V 4 bases short and J 4 bases short, with 18 bases between. The CDR3 is CASSHRSGLGYEQYF. The CDR3, as DNA: TGTGCCAGCAGCCACCGCTCGGGACTCGGATACGAGCAGTACTTC.

The sample holds a few counts of this clonotype. The chain is built from TRBV29-1 and TRBJ1-2; maybe TRBD1 (6 bases). V lost 6 bases, J lost 5 bases, and 16 bases lay in between. CDR1 and CDR2 from the germline V gene are SQVTM and ANQGSEA. The CDR3 has 13 amino acids. The CDR3 here is CSVAPQGGYGYTF. The CDR3 region has the DNA TGCAGCGTCGCCCCACAGGGCGGGTATGGCTACACCTTC.